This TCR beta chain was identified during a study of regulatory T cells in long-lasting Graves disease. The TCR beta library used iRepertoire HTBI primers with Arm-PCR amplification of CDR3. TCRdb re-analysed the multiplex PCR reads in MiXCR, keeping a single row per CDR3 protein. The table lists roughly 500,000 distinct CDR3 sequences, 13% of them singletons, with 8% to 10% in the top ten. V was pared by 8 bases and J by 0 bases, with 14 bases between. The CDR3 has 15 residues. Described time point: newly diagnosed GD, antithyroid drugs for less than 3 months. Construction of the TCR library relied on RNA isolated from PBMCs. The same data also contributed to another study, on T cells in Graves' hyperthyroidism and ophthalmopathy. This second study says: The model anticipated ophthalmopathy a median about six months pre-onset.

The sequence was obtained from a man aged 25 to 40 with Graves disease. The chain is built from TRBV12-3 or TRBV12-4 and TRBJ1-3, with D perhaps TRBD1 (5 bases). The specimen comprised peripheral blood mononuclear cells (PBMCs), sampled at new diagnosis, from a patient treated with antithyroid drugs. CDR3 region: CASRSTAHSGNTIYF. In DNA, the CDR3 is TGTGCCAGCCGCTCGACAGCCCACTCTGGAAACACCATATATTTT.